These T cell receptor beta chains were read from a single sample in a study of cytomegalovirus exposure and HLA in healthy donors. Generated by immunoSEQ multiplex PCR, the TCRdb table keeps only in-frame clones and is missing some. The sample consists of fewer than 60,000 clones, 85% to 95% of them appearing once. Sequencing was performed on PBMCs. The receptors were gathered from a woman aged 18-29 years in good health and CMV-seropositive. The CDR3 runs from the conserved cysteine through the conserved F or W. A D gene is named only where the DNA matches it firmly. Where a row states a size, it is once, few, many or the class of an expanded clone; other rows omit it.

d_call j_call clone_size v_call cdr3_aa cdr3_nt
- TRBJ2-4 once TRBV5-1 CASSLGSGEVAKNIQYF TGCGCCAGCAGCTTGGGGTCGGGGGAGGTGGCCAAAAACATTCAGTACTTC
TRBD2 TRBJ2-7 - TRBV19 CASSIQREASYEQYF TGTGCCAGTAGTATTCAGCGGGAGGCATCCTACGAGCAGTACTTC
- TRBJ2-3 - TRBV28 CASSSRFWAEGDTQYF TGTGCCAGCAGTTCTAGGTTCTGGGCAGAGGGAGATACGCAGTATTTT
- TRBJ2-3 once TRBV6-1 CASSEYGQGRTDTQYF TGTGCCAGCAGTGAATATGGGCAGGGGCGCACAGATACGCAGTATTTT
TRBD2 TRBJ2-3 - TRBV7-6 CASSSSTSGRSTDTQYF TGTGCCAGCAGCTCTAGCACTAGCGGGAGGAGCACAGATACGCAGTATTTT
TRBD1 TRBJ2-2 - TRBV19 CASSGTGFPGELFF TGTGCCAGTAGTGGGACAGGTTTCCCCGGGGAGCTGTTTTTT
TRBD1 TRBJ1-5 - TRBV9 CASSVGRDRDSNQPQHF TGTGCCAGCAGCGTAGGTCGGGACAGGGATAGCAATCAGCCCCAGCATTTT
TRBD1 TRBJ1-1 - TRBV7-9 CASSFTGASEAFF TGTGCCAGCAGCTTTACAGGGGCCTCTGAAGCTTTCTTT
TRBD2 TRBJ2-7 once TRBV28 CASSSGLAGDPEQYF TGTGCCAGCAGTTCGGGACTAGCGGGCGACCCCGAGCAGTACTTC
TRBD2 TRBJ2-3 - TRBV28 CASSPVGAGPTDTQYF TGTGCCAGCAGTCCCGTGGGAGCGGGGCCCACAGATACGCAGTATTTT
TRBD1 TRBJ1-1 once TRBV28 CASSLMGQSIMNTEAFF TGTGCCAGCAGTTTAATGGGACAGAGCATTATGAACACTGAAGCTTTCTTT
TRBD2 TRBJ2-1 - TRBV6-1 CASRSGRAHNEQFF TGTGCCAGTCGTTCCGGGAGGGCCCACAATGAGCAGTTCTTC
TRBD2 TRBJ2-7 - TRBV6-5 CASSYPGAGDGEQYF TGTGCCAGCAGTTACCCCGGGGCGGGAGATGGCGAGCAGTACTTC
TRBD1 TRBJ2-3 - TRBV11-1 CASSLGTGGTYTDTQYF TGTGCCAGCAGCTTAGGCACAGGGGGGACCTACACAGATACGCAGTATTTT
TRBD2 TRBJ2-7 - TRBV4-2 CASSQDRAGLVASEQYF TGTGCCAGCAGCCAAGACCGCGCGGGACTAGTTGCGTCCGAGCAGTACTTC
- TRBJ2-7 - TRBV30 CAWSYWGLHEQYF TGTGCCTGGAGTTATTGGGGACTCCACGAGCAGTACTTC
TRBD1 TRBJ1-1 - TRBV10-3 CASGQEARTEAFF TGTGCCTCGGGACAGGAAGCACGGACTGAAGCTTTCTTT
TRBD2 TRBJ2-3 - TRBV10-2 CASALGVSGRVGDTQYF TGCGCCAGCGCCCTAGGGGTTAGCGGGAGGGTAGGAGATACGCAGTATTTT
TRBD1 TRBJ1-2 - TRBV2 CASRIQGATNYGYTF TGTGCCAGCCGTATACAGGGGGCGACTAACTATGGCTACACCTTC
- TRBJ2-1 - TRBV18 CASSPADRIGYNEQFF TGTGCCAGCTCACCGGCAGACAGGATCGGCTACAATGAGCAGTTCTTC
TRBD1 TRBJ2-5 - TRBV9 CASSETVTGSLQETQYF TGTGCCAGCAGCGAGACCGTGACAGGGTCCCTCCAAGAGACCCAGTACTTC
TRBD1 TRBJ2-1 - TRBV7-8 CASSFRDRGNEQFF TGTGCCAGCAGCTTTCGGGACAGGGGTAATGAGCAGTTCTTC
TRBD2 TRBJ2-3 - TRBV29-1 CSVVGSGSTDTQYF TGCAGCGTTGTAGGTAGCGGGAGCACAGATACGCAGTATTTT
- TRBJ2-7 - TRBV7-6 CASSLETEQYF TGTGCCAGCAGCTTAGAAACCGAGCAGTACTTC
TRBD2 TRBJ2-2 - TRBV6-1 CAGRGVGFPGELFF TGTGCCGGGCGGGGGGTTGGGTTTCCCGGGGAGCTGTTTTTT
- TRBJ2-2 - TRBV9 CASSARQGSTGELFF TGTGCCAGCAGCGCACGGCAGGGATCCACCGGGGAGCTGTTTTTT
TRBD2 TRBJ2-1 - TRBV2 CASSDRASGLGEQFF TGTGCCAGCAGTGATAGGGCTAGCGGGTTGGGTGAGCAGTTCTTC
TRBD2 TRBJ2-3 - TRBV6-4 CASSDLAGADTQYF TGTGCCAGCAGTGACCTAGCGGGAGCAGATACGCAGTATTTT
- TRBJ1-6 once TRBV29-1 CSAGGALNSPLHF TGCAGCGCTGGCGGGGCACTAAATTCACCCCTCCACTTT
TRBD2 TRBJ2-1 - TRBV6-6 CASSLKPSGQLNEQFF TGTGCCAGCAGTTTGAAACCTAGCGGCCAGTTAAATGAGCAGTTCTTC